The next 4 T cell receptor beta chains were all read from a single sample in a study of early T cells in non-severe SARS-CoV-2 infection. Using its own MiXCR run on the 5' RACE reads, TCRdb lists one record per CDR3 protein. The data show 40,000 or so distinct CDR3 sequences, more than 9% seen once. The sample was whole blood. The source is an adult who was a healthcare worker with PCR-confirmed SARS-CoV-2 infection or an uninfected control (not recorded which).

The chain joins TRBV29-1 to TRBJ1-1; D remains ambiguous. Trimming shortened V by 3 bases and J by 11 bases, and 13 bases separated the two germline ends. Germline-derived CDR1 and CDR2 are SQVTM and ANQGSEA. CDR3 length: 11 residues. The CDR3 nucleotides are TGCAGCGTTGAGAATCTTGAGATCGCTTTCTTT. The encoded protein is CSVENLEIAFF.

This clonotype was detected only a few times. V is TRBV7-2 and J is TRBJ2-3, with 13 bases aligning to TRBD2. V lost 5 bases, J lost 4 bases, and 9 bases stayed unmatched. The CDR3 is 17 residues long. Looked up from germline, CDR1 is SGHTA and CDR2 is FQGNSA. DNA for the CDR3: TGTGCCAGCAGCCCAAGGACTAGCGGGAGAGAGTCAGATACGCAGTATTTT. It specifies CASSPRTSGRESDTQYF. Drawing the rest from reference TRBV7-2 and TRBJ2-3, the complete variable domain is GAGVSQSPSNKVTEKGKDVELRCDPISGHTALYWYRQSLGQGLEFLIYFQGNSAPDKSGLPSDRFSAERTGGSVSTLTIQRTQQEDSAVYLCASSPRTSGRESDTQYFGPGTRLTVL.

In this sample, this clonotype turned up many times. The CDR3 nucleotides read TGTGCCAGCTCACCACTGGGGGAAGACAATGAGCAGTTCTTC. Translating it yields CASSPLGEDNEQFF. The chain couples TRBV18 to TRBJ2-1; either TRBD1 or TRBD2 may supply D (5 bases each). Germline lookup yields CDR1 KGHSH and CDR2 LQKENI. Trimming took 1 base from V and 5 from J, leaving 9 bases between them. The CDR3 covers 14 residues.

There are many counts of this clonotype. The chain carries TRBV20-1 and TRBJ2-3, with 10 bases identical to TRBD2. The J segment lost 0 bases and the V segment lost 6 bases, leaving 6 bases of the junction unmatched. The CDR3 has 15 residues. Germline V CDR1 and CDR2: DFQATT, SNEGSKA (reference sequence). The CDR3 bases are TGCAGTGCCACTTCGACTAGCGGGAGCACAGATACGCAGTATTTT. This codes for CSATSTSGSTDTQYF.